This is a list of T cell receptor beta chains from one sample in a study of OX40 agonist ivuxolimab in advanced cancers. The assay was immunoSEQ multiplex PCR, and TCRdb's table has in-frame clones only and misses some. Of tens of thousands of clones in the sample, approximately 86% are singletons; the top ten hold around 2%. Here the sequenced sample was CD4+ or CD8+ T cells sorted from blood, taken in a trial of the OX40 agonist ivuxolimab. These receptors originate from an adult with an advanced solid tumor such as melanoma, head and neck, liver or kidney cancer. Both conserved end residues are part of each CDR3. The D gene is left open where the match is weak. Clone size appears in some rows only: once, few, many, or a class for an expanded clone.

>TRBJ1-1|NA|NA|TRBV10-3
TGTGCCATCAGTGATCGGTTGGTGGAAGCTTTCTTT
CAISDRLVEAFF
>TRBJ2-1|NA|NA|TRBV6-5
TGTGCCAGCAGTTACTCGAGGATGGCGGGGAATGAGCAGTTCTTC
CASSYSRMAGNEQFF
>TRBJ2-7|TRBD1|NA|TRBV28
TGTGCCAGCAGACTGGACAGGGGGCCCTACGAGCAGTACTTC
CASRLDRGPYEQYF
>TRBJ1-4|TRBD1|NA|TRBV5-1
TGCGCCAGCAGCACCCATGGGACAGGGGATTCGGCAACTAATGAAAAACTGTTTTTT
CASSTHGTGDSATNEKLFF
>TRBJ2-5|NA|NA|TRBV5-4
TGTGCCAGCAGCCTGGGACGGGCAGAAGAGACCCAGTACTTC
CASSLGRAEETQYF
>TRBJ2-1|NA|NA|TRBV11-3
TGTGCCAGCAGCTTAGCGGGGAGCTCCTACAATGAGCAGTTCTTC
CASSLAGSSYNEQFF
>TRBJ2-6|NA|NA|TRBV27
TGTGCCAGCAGTTATAGACAGGACTCTGGGGCCAACGTCCTGACTTTC
CASSYRQDSGANVLTF
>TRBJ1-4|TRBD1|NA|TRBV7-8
TGTGCCAGCAGCCTGGGGGCTTACAGGGGGCAGGAAAAACTGTTTTTT
CASSLGAYRGQEKLFF
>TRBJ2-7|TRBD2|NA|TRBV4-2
TGTGCCAGCAGCCTCGGGGGGACTAGCGGGGGCCTTGACTACGGGCAGTACTTC
CASSLGGTSGGLDYGQYF
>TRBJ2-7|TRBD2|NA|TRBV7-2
TGTGCCAGCAGCCCAGTAGGCCTAGCGGTCTGGGAGCAGTACTTC
CASSPVGLAVWEQYF
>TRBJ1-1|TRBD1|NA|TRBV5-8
TGTGCCAGCAGCTTGGGTGCGACAGGGGGCTGGACTGAAGCTTTCTTT
CASSLGATGGWTEAFF
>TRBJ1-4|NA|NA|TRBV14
TGTGCCAGCAGCGCGGGGAGCACTAATGAAAAACTGTTTTTT
CASSAGSTNEKLFF
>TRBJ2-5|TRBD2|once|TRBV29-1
TGCAGCGCAGCCCACGGGAGGAGCGGGGAGACCCAGTACTTC
CSAAHGRSGETQYF
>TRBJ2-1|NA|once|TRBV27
TGTGCCAGCAGTTTATCCACCAAATTCGACAGGCCCTCCTACAATGAGCAGTTCTTC
CASSLSTKFDRPSYNEQFF
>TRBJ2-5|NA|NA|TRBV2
TGTGCCAGCAGTGGGACGGAAGGGCTAGAGACCCAGTACTTC
CASSGTEGLETQYF
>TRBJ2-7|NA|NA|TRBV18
TGTGCCAGCTCACCAGGGCAGTACGAGCAGTACTTC
CASSPGQYEQYF
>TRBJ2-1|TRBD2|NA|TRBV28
TGTGCCAGCAGTTCCCCCCGTGCGGGAGAGGTTGAGCAGTTCTTC
CASSSPRAGEVEQFF
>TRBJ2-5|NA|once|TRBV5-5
TGTGCCAGCAGACAGGTTTGGGAGACCCAGTACTTC
CASRQVWETQYF
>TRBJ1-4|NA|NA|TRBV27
TGTGCCAGCAGTTTTAGGGAGCGCACTAATGAAAAACTGTTTTTT
CASSFRERTNEKLFF
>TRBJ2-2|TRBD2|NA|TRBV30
TGTGCCTGGAGTGCGCCCCGGACTAGCAACACCGGGGAGCTGTTTTTT
CAWSAPRTSNTGELFF
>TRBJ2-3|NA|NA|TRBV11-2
TGTGCCAGCAGCCACCTAAGTACCTGGCGGGCAGCTACGCAGTATTTT
CASSHLSTWRAATQYF
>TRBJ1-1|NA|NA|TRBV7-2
TGTGCCAGCAGCTTTCAGGGGCCGAACACTGAAGCTTTCTTT
CASSFQGPNTEAFF
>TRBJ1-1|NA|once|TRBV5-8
TGTGCCAGCAGCTTGTCACCAGTGAGCACTGAAGCTTTCTTT
CASSLSPVSTEAFF
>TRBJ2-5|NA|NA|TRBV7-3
TGTGCCAGCAGCTCCCTAGGCAGGAGCCTCCAAGAGACCCAGTACTTC
CASSSLGRSLQETQYF
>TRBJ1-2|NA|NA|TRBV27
TGTGCCAGCAGTTTATACACCGGAAGCTATGGCTACACCTTC
CASSLYTGSYGYTF
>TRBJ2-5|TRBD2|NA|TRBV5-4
TGTGCCAGCAGCTTGTCCGGACTAGGCCCTCGGGAGACCCAGTACTTC
CASSLSGLGPRETQYF
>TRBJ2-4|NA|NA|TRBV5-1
TGCGCCAGCAGTCCGGGGTTATCCGCTCTAGCCAAAAACATTCAGTACTTC
CASSPGLSALAKNIQYF
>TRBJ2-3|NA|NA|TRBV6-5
TGTGCCAGCAGTTACGGGGGGGCAGGGGCAGATACGCAGTATTTT
CASSYGGAGADTQYF
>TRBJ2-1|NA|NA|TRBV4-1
TGCGCCAGCAGCCAAGATAGGGATGTGGCAAATGAGCAGTTCTTC
CASSQDRDVANEQFF
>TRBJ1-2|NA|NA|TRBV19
TGTGCCAGTAGCCCCTCGACCATGAGTGGCTACACCTTC
CASSPSTMSGYTF
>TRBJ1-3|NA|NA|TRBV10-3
TGTGCCATCCGGGTGGCAGGGAGCTCTGGAAACACCATATATTTT
CAIRVAGSSGNTIYF
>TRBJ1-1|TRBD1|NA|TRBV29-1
TGCAGCGTATCAGGGGGCCGAGGAACTGAAGCTTTCTTT
CSVSGGRGTEAFF
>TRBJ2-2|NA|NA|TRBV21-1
TGTGCCAGCAGCAAAGGGGGGACTAGCGGAAAAACCGGGGAGCTGTTTTTT
CASSKGGTSGKTGELFF
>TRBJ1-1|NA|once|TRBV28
TGTGCCAGCAATAGATACACTGAAGCTTTCTTT
CASNRYTEAFF
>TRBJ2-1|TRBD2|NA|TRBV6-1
TGTGCCAGCAGCAGAACGGGGGGGCCGAATGAGCAGTTCTTC
CASSRTGGPNEQFF
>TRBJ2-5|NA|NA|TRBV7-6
TGTGCCAGCAGCTTATATGAAGAGACCCAGTACTTC
CASSLYEETQYF
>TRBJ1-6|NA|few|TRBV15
TGTGCCACCAGCACACGGGGTAGGTCCTATAATTCACCCCTCCACTTT
CATSTRGRSYNSPLHF
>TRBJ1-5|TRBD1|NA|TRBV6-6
TGTGCCAGCAGCAATAACAGGGGGCCGGGCAATCAGCCCCAGCATTTT
CASSNNRGPGNQPQHF
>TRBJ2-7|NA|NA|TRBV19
TGTGCCAGTAGTATACTCGGACGGCAGTACTTC
CASSILGRQYF
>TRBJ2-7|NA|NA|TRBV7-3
TGTGCCAGCAGCCCCCCCGGGGGATCCTACGAGCAGTACTTC
CASSPPGGSYEQYF
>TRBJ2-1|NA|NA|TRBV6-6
TGTGCCAGCAGTTACTCGGTGGACATGCCGTGGTTCTTC
CASSYSVDMPWFF
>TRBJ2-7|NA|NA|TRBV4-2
TGTGCCAGCAGCCGGGAAAGGCGCACCTACGAGCAGTACTTC
CASSRERRTYEQYF
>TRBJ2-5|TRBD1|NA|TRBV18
TGTGCCAGCTCTCCGACCGGGACAGGGGTTTCGGACCAAGAGACCCAGTACTTC
CASSPTGTGVSDQETQYF
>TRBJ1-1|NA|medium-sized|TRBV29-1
TGCAGCGTTCCAGGGTACACTGAAGCTTTCTTT
CSVPGYTEAFF
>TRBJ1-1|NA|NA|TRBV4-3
TGCGCCAGCAGCCAAGATACGGTCACGTCAGGGACTGAAGCTTTCTTT
CASSQDTVTSGTEAFF
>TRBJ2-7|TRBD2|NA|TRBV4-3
TGCGCCAGCAGTTACAGCGGGGGCTCCCGGGTCTACGAGCAGTACTTC
CASSYSGGSRVYEQYF
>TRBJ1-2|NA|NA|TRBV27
TGTGCCAGCAGTTTAAGACAGGTACTTGGCTACACCTTC
CASSLRQVLGYTF
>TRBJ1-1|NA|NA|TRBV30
TGTGCCTGGAGTCCCGGGACACTCGGAGCTTTCTTT
CAWSPGTLGAFF
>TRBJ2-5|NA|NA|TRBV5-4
TGTGCCAGCAGCTTGGTCCAGGGGATGGCGACCCAGTACTTC
CASSLVQGMATQYF
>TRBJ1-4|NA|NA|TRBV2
TGTGCCAGCATATTGAGTGAAAAACTGTTTTTT
CASILSEKLFF
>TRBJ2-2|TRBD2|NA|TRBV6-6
TGTGCCAGCAGTAAGCGGGAGGATACCGGGGAGCTGTTTTTT
CASSKREDTGELFF
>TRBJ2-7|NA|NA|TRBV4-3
TGCGCCAGCAGCCAAGGGGTGGCTGTGGGGGGCTACGAGCAGTACTTC
CASSQGVAVGGYEQYF
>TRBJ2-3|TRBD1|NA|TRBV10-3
TGTGCCATCAGTGGCCGGACAGGGACCACAGATACGCAGTATTTT
CAISGRTGTTDTQYF
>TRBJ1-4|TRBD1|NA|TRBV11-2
TGTGCCAGCAGCTTAGACCCCGGGACAGGTTGGGAAAAACTGTTTTTT
CASSLDPGTGWEKLFF
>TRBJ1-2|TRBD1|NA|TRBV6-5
TGTGCCAGCAGTGCCCCGGGACAGGGGTCCTATGGCTACACCTTC
CASSAPGQGSYGYTF
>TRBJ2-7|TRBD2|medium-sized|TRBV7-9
TGTGCCAGCACCCTGGGGGGGAGCTCCTACGAGCAGTACTTC
CASTLGGSSYEQYF
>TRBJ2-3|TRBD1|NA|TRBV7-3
TGTGCCAGCAGCTCGGGACAGGGAGCCACAGATACGCAGTATTTT
CASSSGQGATDTQYF